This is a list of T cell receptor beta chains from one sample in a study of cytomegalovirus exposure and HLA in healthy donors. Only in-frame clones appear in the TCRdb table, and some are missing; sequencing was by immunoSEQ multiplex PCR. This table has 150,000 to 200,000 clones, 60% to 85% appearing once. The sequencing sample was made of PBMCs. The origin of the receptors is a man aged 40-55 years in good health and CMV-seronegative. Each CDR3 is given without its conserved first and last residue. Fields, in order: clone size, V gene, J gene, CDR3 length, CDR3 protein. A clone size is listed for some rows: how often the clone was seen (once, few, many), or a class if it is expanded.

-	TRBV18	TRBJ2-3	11	ASSPGGTDTQY
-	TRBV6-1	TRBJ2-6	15	ASSDGQGHSGANVLT
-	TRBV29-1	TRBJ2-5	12	SCGGLSGLETQY
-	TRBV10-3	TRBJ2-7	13	AIRLGTSGGYEQY
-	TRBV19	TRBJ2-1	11	ASSQGSYNEQF
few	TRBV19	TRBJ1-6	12	ASSIRDSNSPLH
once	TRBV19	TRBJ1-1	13	ASSIGSRRNTEAF
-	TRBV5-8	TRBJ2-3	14	ASSLRLAGGTDTQY
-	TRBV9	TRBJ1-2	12	ASSPQGERYGYT
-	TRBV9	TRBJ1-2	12	ASSITGTDYGYT
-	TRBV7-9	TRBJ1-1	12	ASRGTGFNTEAF
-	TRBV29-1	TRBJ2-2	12	SVEGGANTGELF
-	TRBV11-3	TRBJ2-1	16	ASSPGGTSEKWLNEQF
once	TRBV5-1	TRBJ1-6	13	ASSIRTVRNSPLH
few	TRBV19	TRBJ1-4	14	ASKDYRAATNEKLF
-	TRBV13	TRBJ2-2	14	ASSLQGRWDTGELF
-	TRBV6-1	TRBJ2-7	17	ASSGRMGIAGESSYEQY
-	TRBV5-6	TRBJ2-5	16	ASSDLDGRDRVEETQY
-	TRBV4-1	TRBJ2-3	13	ASTQAAGGQDTQY
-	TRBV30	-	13	AWSPPDRVGYEQY
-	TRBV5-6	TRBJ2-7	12	ASSLGSSKYEQY
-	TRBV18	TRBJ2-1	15	ASSPPSGLAEGGEQF
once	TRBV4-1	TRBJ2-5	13	ASSQEGGLEETQY
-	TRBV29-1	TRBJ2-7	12	SVAGGTNSYEQY
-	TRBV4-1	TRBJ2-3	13	ASSPGTSGSVTQY
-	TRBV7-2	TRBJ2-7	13	ASSDHRDTSYEQY
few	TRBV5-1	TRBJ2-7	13	ASSLEPGGSYEQY
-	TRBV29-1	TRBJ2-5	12	SVAAGYLQETQY
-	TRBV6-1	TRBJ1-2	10	ASTYTNYGYT
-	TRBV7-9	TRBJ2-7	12	ASSLMSRSYEQY
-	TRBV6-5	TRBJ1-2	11	ASSRDRGYGYT
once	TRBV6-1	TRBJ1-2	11	ASRTGTDYGYT
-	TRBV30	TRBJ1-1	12	AWIVRQMNTEAF
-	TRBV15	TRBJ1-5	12	ATSRNRGDQPQH
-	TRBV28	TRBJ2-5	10	ASSKQEETQY
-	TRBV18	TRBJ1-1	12	ASSPGTRDTEAF
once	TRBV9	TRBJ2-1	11	ASSVAGGIEQF